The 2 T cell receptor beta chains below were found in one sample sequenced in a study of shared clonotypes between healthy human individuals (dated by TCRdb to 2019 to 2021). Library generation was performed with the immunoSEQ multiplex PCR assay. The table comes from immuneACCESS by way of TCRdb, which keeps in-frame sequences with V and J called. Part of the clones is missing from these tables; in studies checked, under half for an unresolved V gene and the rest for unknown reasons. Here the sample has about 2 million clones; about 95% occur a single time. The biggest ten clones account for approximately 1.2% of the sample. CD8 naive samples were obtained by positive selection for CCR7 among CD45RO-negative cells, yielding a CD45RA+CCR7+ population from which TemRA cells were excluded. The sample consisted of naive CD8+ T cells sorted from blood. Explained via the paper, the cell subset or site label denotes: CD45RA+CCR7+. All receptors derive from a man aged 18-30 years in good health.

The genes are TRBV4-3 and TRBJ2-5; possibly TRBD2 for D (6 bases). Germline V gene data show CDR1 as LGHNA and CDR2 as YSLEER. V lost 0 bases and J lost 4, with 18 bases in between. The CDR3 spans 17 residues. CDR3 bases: TGCGCCAGCAGCCAAGAAGCGAGCGGGTGGAGTCTAGAGACCCAGTACTTC. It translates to CASSQEASGWSLETQYF.

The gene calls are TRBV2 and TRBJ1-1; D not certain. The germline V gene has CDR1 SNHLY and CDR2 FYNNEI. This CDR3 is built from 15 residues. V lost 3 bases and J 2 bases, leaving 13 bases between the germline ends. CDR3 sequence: CASSDSPEANTEAFF. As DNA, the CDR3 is TGTGCCAGCAGTGATTCTCCCGAGGCAAACACTGAAGCTTTCTTT.